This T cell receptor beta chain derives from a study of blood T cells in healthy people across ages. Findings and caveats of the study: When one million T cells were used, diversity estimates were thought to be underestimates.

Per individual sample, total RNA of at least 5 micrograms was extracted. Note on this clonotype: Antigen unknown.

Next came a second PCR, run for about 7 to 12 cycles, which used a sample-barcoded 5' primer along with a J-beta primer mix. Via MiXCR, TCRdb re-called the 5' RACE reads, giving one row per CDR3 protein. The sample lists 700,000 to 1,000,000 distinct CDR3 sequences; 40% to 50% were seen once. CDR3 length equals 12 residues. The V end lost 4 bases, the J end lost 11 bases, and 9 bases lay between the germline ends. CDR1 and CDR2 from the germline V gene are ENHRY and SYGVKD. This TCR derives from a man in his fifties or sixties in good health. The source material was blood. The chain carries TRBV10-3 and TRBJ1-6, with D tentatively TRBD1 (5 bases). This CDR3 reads CAISGGDAPLHF. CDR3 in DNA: TGTGCCATCAGTGGAGGGGATGCACCCCTCCACTTT.